These 20 T cell receptor beta chains came from one sample sequenced in a study of blood T cell repertoires in COVID-19. Profiled with immunoSEQ multiplex PCR; TCRdb holds only in-frame clones, not every one. The data show 100,000 or so clones, roughly 80% seen once. The specimen sequenced was peripheral blood. The receptors stem from a woman aged 65 to 85 with active or convalescent COVID-19.

The V and J genes are TRBV7-9 and TRBJ2-7; 9 positions match TRBD1. The CDR3 extends over 14 amino acids. Germline V gene lookup returns CDR1 SEHNR and CDR2 FQNEAQ (reference sequence). V trimming: 5 bases; J trimming: 1 base; junction bases outside the gene matches: 3. CDR3 protein: CASSAGTGSYEQYF. CDR3 nucleotide sequence: TGTGCCAGCAGCGCCGGGACAGGGTCCTACGAGCAGTACTTC.

The rearrangement links TRBV7-2 to TRBJ2-3; 7 nucleotides match TRBD2. This CDR3 comprises 15 residues. Germline V CDR1 and CDR2: SGHTA, FQGNSA. V gave up 4 bases and J gave up 0 bases; unmatched junction bases: 4. CDR3 loop: CASSYSGVSTDTQYF. CDR3 DNA sequence: TGTGCCAGCAGCTACAGCGGGGTCAGCACAGATACGCAGTATTTT.

The CDR3 is CASSLDRGKYQETQYF. The CDR3 DNA follows: TGTGCCAGCAGCCTCGACAGGGGGAAGTACCAAGAGACCCAGTACTTC. V is TRBV14 and J is TRBJ2-5; 9 nucleotides match TRBD1. Germline V CDR1 and CDR2: SGHDN, FVKESK. V shed 4 bases, J shed 0 bases, and the junction held 6 bases outside the gene matches. The CDR3 consists of 16 residues.

The chain has TRBV4-1 and TRBJ2-3; 9 positions agree with TRBD2. Trimming removed 0 bases from V and 5 bases from J; junction bases left unmatched: 9. Germline CDR1 and CDR2: MGHRA and YSYEKL. CDR3 length: 17 residues. The CDR3 protein is CASSQEGGGGAGDTQYF. CDR3 sequence (DNA): TGCGCCAGCAGCCAAGAGGGCGGCGGGGGGGCTGGAGATACGCAGTATTTT.

The count of this clone is one. The chain is built from TRBV28 and TRBJ2-2; D ambiguous. CDR3 length: 13 residues. Germline V gives CDR1 MDHEN, CDR2 SYDVKM. Trimming took 6 bases from V and 6 from J, leaving 11 bases between them. This CDR3 reads CASSSPTPGELFF. CDR3 in DNA: TGTGCCAGCAGCTCACCGACACCCGGGGAGCTGTTTTTT.

This chain connects TRBV28 to TRBJ1-1; D remains unclear. The CDR3 has 14 amino acids. Germline assignment: CDR1 MDHEN and CDR2 SYDVKM. The V end lost 5 bases, the J end lost 0 bases, and 10 bases lay between the germline ends. The CDR3 loop is CASSPATVNTEAFF. The CDR3 coding sequence is TGTGCCAGCAGTCCAGCGACGGTGAACACTGAAGCTTTCTTT.

This chain uses TRBV7-2 with TRBJ1-2; D is unresolved. V was pared by 1 base and J by 8 bases, with 17 bases between. The CDR3 consists of 15 residues. CDR1 and CDR2 (germline): SGHTA, FQGNSA. CDR3: CASSLGSGILEGYTF. The CDR3 DNA is TGTGCCAGCAGCTTAGGTTCGGGAATTCTAGAGGGCTACACCTTC.

The count of this clone is one. The chain has TRBV7-2 and TRBJ2-3, with D unclear. Per germline, CDR1 SGHTA and CDR2 FQGNSA. This CDR3 region has 14 residues. The ends were cut back, 5 bases at V and 4 bases at J, with 13 bases in the middle. The CDR3 DNA is TGTGCCAGCAGCCTCTCGGTAGTAGCAGATACGCAGTATTTT. Encoded protein: CASSLSVVADTQYF.

The chain couples TRBV7-9 to TRBJ1-4; TRBD1 agrees at 7 bases. The CDR3 spans 17 residues. V lost 5 bases to trimming and J lost 3 bases; unmatched junction nucleotides: 12. Germline CDR1 is SEHNR and CDR2 is FQNEAQ (reference sequence). The CDR3 DNA reads as TGTGCCAGCAGCGAAGGAGGGGGCAGCCGAGCTAATGAAAAACTGTTTTTT. Translated: CASSEGGGSRANEKLFF.

The rearrangement joins TRBV3-1 (or the pseudogene TRBV3-2) to TRBJ1-2; D not resolved. This CDR3 has 17 residues. Germline CDR1 LGHDT, CDR2 YNNKEL (reference sequence). V lost 1 base to trimming and J lost 4 bases, with 19 bases between them. CDR3 amino acids: CASSQVFGDGWSYGYTF. The CDR3 nucleotides are TGTGCCAGCAGCCAAGTTTTCGGTGACGGATGGAGCTATGGCTACACCTTC.

The J gene is TRBJ1-2, the V gene TRBV20-1; a possible D gene is TRBD1 (6 bases). The length of the CDR3 is 11 residues. Germline V gives CDR1 DFQATT, CDR2 SNEGSKA (reference sequence). The V and J ends lost 7 bases and 5 bases respectively, with 11 bases between them. The CDR3 protein is CSGGGAYGYTF. The CDR3 DNA reads as TGCAGTGGGGGGGGCGCTTATGGCTACACCTTC.

The CDR3 loop reads CASSLWGTGSYEQYF. The CDR3 DNA is TGTGCCAGCAGCTTATGGGGGACAGGGAGCTACGAGCAGTACTTC. The V call is TRBV7-8, the J call TRBJ2-7, with 9 bases identical to TRBD1. The trim removed 2 bases at V and 3 bases at J, leaving 5 bases unmatched. The CDR3 is 15 residues long. Germline CDR1 SGHVS, CDR2 FQNEAQ.

The genes are TRBV7-6 and TRBJ1-4; 7 bases map to TRBD1. V was pared by 5 bases and J by 5 bases, with 8 bases of the junction left unmatched. The CDR3 covers 15 residues. Per germline, CDR1 SGHVS and CDR2 FNYEAQ. In DNA form, the CDR3 reads TGTGCCAGCAGCCCTACCGGGACAGTAAATGAAAAACTGTTTTTT. Translating it yields CASSPTGTVNEKLFF.

The V gene is TRBV6-2 or TRBV6-3, the J gene TRBJ2-1, with TRBD1 as a possible D gene (5 bases). CDR1 and CDR2 (germline): MNHEY, SVGEGT. Trimming pared 2 bases from V and 5 bases from J, leaving 7 bases between. This CDR3 is built from 13 residues. The CDR3: CASSYRGNNEQFF. CDR3 in DNA: TGTGCCAGCAGTTACAGGGGCAACAATGAGCAGTTCTTC.

The CDR3 loop reads CASSLRGGAPSNTEAFF. The CDR3 nucleotides are TGTGCCAGCAGTTTAAGGGGGGGGGCTCCGTCCAACACTGAAGCTTTCTTT. V and J are TRBV28 and TRBJ1-1; TRBD1 might be the D (6 bases). This CDR3 comprises 17 residues. CDR1 is MDHEN, CDR2 SYDVKM, per germline. With 2 bases removed from V and 2 bases from J, the gap between germline ends came to 18 bases.

With respect to this clone: Different DNA sequences within this sample yield the same CDR3. V gene TRBV11-2 combines with J gene TRBJ2-3, with D possibly being TRBD2 (7 bases). The CDR3 extends over 14 amino acids. The germline V gene has CDR1 SGHAT and CDR2 FQNNGV. V was clipped by 3 bases and J by 2 bases, with 9 bases between them. The CDR3 coding sequence is TGTGCCAGCAGCTTGGGGGGGCCCACAGATACGCAGTATTTT. Translating it yields CASSLGGPTDTQYF.

The rearrangement uses TRBV27 and TRBJ1-1, with 8 bases that match TRBD1. The CDR3 runs to 15 residues. Per germline, CDR1 MNHEY and CDR2 SMNVEV (reference sequence). V lost 4 bases to trimming and J lost 7 bases; unmatched junction nucleotides: 11. The CDR3 DNA is TGTGCCAGCAGTTACCGGACAGGGACTTTCTATGAAGCTTTCTTT. It encodes CASSYRTGTFYEAFF.

The V call is TRBV25-1, the J call TRBJ1-1; D gene unclear. In germline, CDR1 is MGHDK, CDR2 SYGVNS. V lost 5 bases and J lost 6, with 16 bases in between. The CDR3 length is 14 residues. The chain's CDR3 is CASSSGGRSSEAFF. The CDR3 nucleotides are TGTGCCAGCAGTAGTGGAGGGAGAAGCTCTGAAGCTTTCTTT. Complete variable domain (other parts from reference TRBV25-1 and TRBJ1-1): EADIYQTPRYLVIGTGKKITLECSQTMGHDKMYWYQQDPGMELHLIHYSYGVNSTEKGDLSSESTVSRIRTEHFPLTLESARPSHTSQYLCASSSGGRSSEAFFGQGTRLTVV.

This chain joins TRBV2 and TRBJ1-2; 7 bases fit TRBD1. The germline V gene encodes CDR1 SNHLY and CDR2 FYNNEI. V trimming: 1 base; J trimming: 4 bases; junction bases outside the gene matches: 6. This CDR3 has 15 amino acids. The CDR3 DNA reads as TGTGCCAGCAGTGAAGATCGGGGACAGATCTATGGCTACACCTTC. Its translation is CASSEDRGQIYGYTF.

The gene calls are TRBV5-4 and TRBJ1-1, with TRBD1 as a possible D gene (5 bases). CDR1 SGHNT and CDR2 YYREEE come from the germline V gene (reference sequence). CDR3 length: 15 residues. V gave up 2 bases and J gave up 0 bases, with 11 bases separating them. The CDR3 DNA reads as TGTGCCAGCAGCTTAATAGGGACTTTGAACACTGAAGCTTTCTTT. Protein: CASSLIGTLNTEAFF.